Listed here is a single T cell receptor beta chain. In the authors' workflow: Reference gene primer amplification gave estimated nucleated cell counts. Clones were read by immunoSEQ multiplex PCR, and TCRdb kept only the in-frame ones, dropping some. V and J calls and clone size come straight from that table; D and trimming were deduced from the DNA. In the table there are 650,000 to 800,000 clones, over 80% of which are singletons. These data originate in a study of blood T cell repertoires in COVID-19. Study at large: Sites across the United States, Italy and Spain contributed samples from acute and convalescent COVID-19. PBMCs, B-cell-depleted T cells, or T cells provided the cDNA or gDNA that made up the material.

The CDR3 contains 13 residues. Trimming pared 6 bases from V and 1 base from J, leaving 8 bases between. Germline-derived CDR1 and CDR2 are KGHDR and SFDVKD. This chain joins TRBV24-1 and TRBJ1-1, with D unresolved. The sample comprised peripheral blood. The source is a woman aged 18-29 years with acute or convalescent COVID-19. The CDR3 DNA reads TGTGCCACCAGTTCCGGGAAGAACACTGAAGCTTTCTTT. Its protein product is CATSSGKNTEAFF.